This T cell receptor (beta chain) was obtained from a study of T-cell reconstitution after alpha-beta-depleted transplantation in children. Germline lookup yields CDR1 SGHRS and CDR2 YFSETQ. Trimming pared 0 bases from V and 1 base from J, leaving 8 bases between. CDR3 size: 15 residues. Overall study findings and caveats: Newly produced T cells mostly accounted for T-cell counts and diversity one year post-transplant. Reportedly, only several hundred clones from non-depleted graft cells drove alpha-beta T-cell counts at about two months. In some patients, recipient T cells and intrathymic progenitors surviving conditioning explained high day-60 diversity.

Preparation of the TCRbeta library was carried out with unique molecular identifiers. TCRdb re-derived calls from the PCR reads in MiXCR, one entry per CDR3 protein. This sample has some 2,900 distinct CDR3 sequences, with roughly 27% found just once. This clonotype occurred many times. What it binds is not known. V usage is TRBV5-1 and J usage is TRBJ2-1; maybe TRBD1 (6 bases). The specimen comprised PBMCs, mostly from graft donor cells, sampled 60 days after TCRalphabeta/CD19-depleted stem cell transplant. The sequence derives from a male patient between 2 and 15 years old who had a stem cell transplant for acute myeloid leukemia, so the T cells may come from the graft donor. The DNA of the CDR3 is TGCGCCAGCAGCTTGGCTACAGGGTCCTACAATGAGCAGTTCTTC. Translated: CASSLATGSYNEQFF.